This T cell receptor beta chain stems from a study of cytomegalovirus exposure and HLA in healthy donors (dated by TCRdb to 2016 to 2017). For the study in its entirety: According to an earlier analysis of several hundred of the donors, 200 million or so T cells yielded over 90 million unique TCR beta sequences and about 300 Gb of sequence data. The later analysis used no new phenotypic data to find candidate immune exposures, relying instead on TCR beta sequences and their occurrence across donors. The number of donors typed differed by locus, with roughly 620-640 for A, B, C, DRB1 and DQB1, around 500 for DQA1, some 570 for DPA1, and 450 to 480 for DPB1. Four to six DR-DQ haplotypes were handled as single units for association and clustering because linkage in the cohort was strong. All discovery cohort repertoires had been generated using a single sequencing platform. In addition to the first cohort of hundreds of subjects, a separate validation cohort of over 90 different subjects was used. In a later genetic analysis, genome-wide SNP genotypes for about three fifths of the 666 donors were used, and that subset was treated as a discovery cohort. Donor age, sex, ethnicity and CMV serostatus were compiled together with the repertoire data. On average, roughly 200,000 unique TCR beta nucleotide sequences were sequenced per donor among 398 genotyped donors of the cohort, with roughly 20% of those sequences being non-productive. Both class I and class II loci were covered by HLA typing, at four-digit resolution. About 280 gigabases of sequencing data and around 87 million unique TCR sequences were included in an early release covering about 700 HLA-typed donors. An earlier analysis of 587 of the donors applied high-throughput TCR beta sequencing to assess whether each TCR beta V gene segment acted as functional or pseudogenic. The study combined high-throughput TCR immunosequencing, statistical association of individual TCRs with disease status, and machine learning to predict cytomegalovirus infection status. The genetic ancestry cluster associated with self-reported Caucasian donors included approximately 85% of the roughly 400 genotyped donors. The T cell repertoires of 666 subjects were profiled by immunosequencing and related to cytomegalovirus serostatus. A later analysis re-examined previously published TCR beta repertoires from 610 or so donors and added high-resolution HLA genotyping to investigate patterns of TCR occurrence. The study aimed to test whether cataloging public T cell receptors could reveal signatures of past pathogen exposure.

With regard to this clone: Its antigen has not been determined. Nothing much larger sits one base from this clone, and base qualities are not available.

General findings and caveats noted by the study authors: In a later analysis, 16,951 TCR beta sequences were associated with specific HLA alleles at a false discovery rate of 0.05. In vitro tests confirmed that a few of the cytomegalovirus-associated TCR beta chains recognize cytomegalovirus antigens. The study listed over 150 TCR beta chains as associated with cytomegalovirus. Assigning TCR associations to individual alleles was difficult when HLA alleles, especially DR and DQ, strongly co-occurred. The sequencing pipeline was judged likely to have produced a cluster of highly shared sequence variants as a technical artifact. A later genetic analysis associated a missense DCLRE1C variant with V-gene and J-gene trimming of TCR beta chains, and an independent cohort replicated the association. The authors suggested that the approach could potentially be generalized to other disease states and immunological phenotypes. Sequencing depth was assumed to be roughly uniform across donors in the presence/absence analyses, though that assumption may not hold. According to a later analysis, parvovirus B19, influenza, CMV and Epstein-Barr virus appeared linked to several top co-occurrence clusters. A further reported finding was that TCR beta sequences accurately predicted the HLA-A and HLA-B alleles for most subjects in the first cohort. Cytomegalovirus status was reported to be diagnosed by the classifier with high specificity and sensitivity in both the original and validation cohorts. HLA typing was unavailable for some donors at each locus, so association tests used only the typed subset. Correlated functional status among segregating V segments might reflect linkage disequilibrium, but an unknown experimental factor could not be ruled out. According to a later genetic analysis, donors in an Asian-associated ancestry cluster had fewer N-insertions in productive TCRs than the approximately 700-donor mean. According to a later analysis, most CMV-associated TCR beta chains appeared to be HLA-restricted, and the HLA associations seemed to be driven largely by CMV exposure. An earlier analysis of 587 of the donors showed that most TCR beta V segments appeared in productive rearrangements either about 87% or about 30% of the time, which broadly matched IMGT annotations. Immune exposure information for the cohort was limited to CMV serostatus. While some public TCRs were present in many individuals, most TCR sequences turned up only very rarely across donors. Compared with equally common non-associated chains, HLA-associated TCR beta chains in a later analysis were more clonally expanded and had lower generation probabilities. In a later analysis, the rate of TCR association differed among HLA loci, with DRB1 alleles having the most associated TCRs and HLA-C alleles having the fewest. The cohort was sequenced for TCR beta chains only, and without alpha or paired-chain data the features that could be detected were limited. Because counts were too low, about 18 rarely observed V segments, including chromosome 9 orphons, were excluded from the earlier analysis of several hundred of the donors.

The cohort comprised approximately 700 healthy bone marrow donors. Cohort members were all nominally healthy when sampled, although unrecorded immune exposures were likely present. The donor was CMV seronegative and belonged to the group of 352 seronegative cohort members. A peripheral blood sample was provided by each donor, and peripheral blood mononuclear cells were used for TCR beta sequencing. Genomic DNA was extracted from the blood cell samples with the Qiagen DNeasy Blood Extraction Kit. The library was generated by the immunoSEQ multiplex PCR assay. For the multiplex PCR, a mixture combining 60 forward primers for TCR Vbeta segments and 13 reverse primers for TCR Jbeta segments was used. The CDR3 region of rearranged TCR beta genes was amplified from genomic DNA by a multiplex PCR assay. The amplified TCR beta libraries were sequenced on the Illumina HiSeq System as 87-base-pair reads. Regarding the original processing steps: Across the roughly 700 repertoires, a later analysis counted about 81 million unique TCR beta chains, around 10 million of which were shared by at least two donors. To remove PCR and sequencing errors, raw reads were error-corrected and collapsed into unique sequences using a nearest-neighbor algorithm that merged closely related sequences. CDR3 sequences were aligned to IMGT reference sequences to assign V, D and J gene segments. For a sequence to be retained, a match of at least six nucleotides to both a V gene segment and a J gene segment was required. A rearrangement counted as productive if the CDR3 had no stop codons and remained in frame with V and J, and every other rearrangement counted as non-productive. CDR3 was defined by IMGT convention, running from the second conserved V-encoded cysteine to the conserved J-encoded phenylalanine. Sequences without an unambiguous match to a single V gene segment were excluded from the earlier analysis of several hundred of the donors. An earlier analysis of 500 to 600 of the donors classified V segments as functional when productive rearrangements were above 56.7% and as segregating when the standard deviation between donors was above 5%. A statistical classification framework was built to diagnose cytomegalovirus status from the catalog of TCR beta chain sequences. In a later analysis, TCR nucleotide sequences were compared against IMGT/GENE-DB human TR gene sequences so that V and J genes could be assigned. In a later analysis, CDR3 sequences and most-parsimonious VDJ recombination scenarios were assigned using the TCRdist pipeline. In a later analysis, every TCR beta chain was defined by the combination of its CDR3 amino acid sequence and its V-gene family, and reads without a unique V-gene family were dropped. In a later analysis, several hundred highly shared, low-generation-probability nucleotide sequences were removed to address suspected cross-contamination and a sequencing artifact. In a later analysis, a clonal expansion index was calculated for each public chain from normalized within-repertoire ranks of inferred template counts. Generation probabilities in a later analysis came from a VDJ recombination model fitted to out-of-frame rearrangements, and those results were checked against IGoR. In a later analysis, TCR-TCR, TCR-HLA and TCR-CMV co-occurrence was scored with hypergeometric tests, and a repertoire-size bias correction was applied to TCR pairs. To estimate false discovery rates, a later analysis permuted the HLA or CMV assignments 20 times. In a later analysis, co-occurring TCRs were grouped using DBSCAN, with TCRdist sequence similarity added in when clustering inside HLA-allele-positive subsets. Co-occurrence clustering excluded repertoires with fewer than 30,000 or more than 120,000 public chains, plus five with anomalous nucleotide sharing. As stored in TCRdb, this immuneACCESS dataset retains in-frame rearrangements with V and J assigned. A fraction of the clones does not appear; measured against another copy, unresolved V genes explain less than half of the discrepancy, and the remainder lacks a known reason. The DNA gave D and trimming, while V, J and clone size come from that table. Here the sample has 150,000 to 200,000 clones; more than 75% occur a single time. The ten largest make up 13% to 15% of the sample.

The clonotype was recovered from a woman aged 40 to 50 in good health and CMV-seronegative. The material sequenced was PBMCs.

The CDR3 region: CASSVGQYNEQFF. The base sequence is TGTGCCAGTAGTGTGGGACAGTACAATGAGCAGTTCTTC. The sequence links TRBV19 to TRBJ2-1, and 7 junction bases match TRBD1. The germline V gene (reference sequence) specifies LNHDA as CDR1 and SQIVND as CDR2. V lost 5 bases and J lost 4 bases, and the count of bases not matched to a germline gene is 2. Measured from the cysteine to the phenylalanine, the CDR3 is 13 residues long. Here the CDR3 DNA is all that survives: 39 bases in frame from base 1.